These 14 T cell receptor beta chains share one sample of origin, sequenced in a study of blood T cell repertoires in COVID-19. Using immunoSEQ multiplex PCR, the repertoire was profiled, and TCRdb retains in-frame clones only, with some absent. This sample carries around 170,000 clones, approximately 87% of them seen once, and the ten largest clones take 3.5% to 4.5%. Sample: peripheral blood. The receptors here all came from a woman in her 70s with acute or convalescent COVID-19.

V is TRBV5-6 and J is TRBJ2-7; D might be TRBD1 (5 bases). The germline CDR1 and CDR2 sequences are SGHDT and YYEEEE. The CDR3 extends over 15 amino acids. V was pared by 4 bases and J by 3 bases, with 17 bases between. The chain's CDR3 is CASSAQGRRRYEQYF. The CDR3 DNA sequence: TGTGCCAGCAGCGCCCAGGGCAGGCGACGCTACGAGCAGTACTTC.

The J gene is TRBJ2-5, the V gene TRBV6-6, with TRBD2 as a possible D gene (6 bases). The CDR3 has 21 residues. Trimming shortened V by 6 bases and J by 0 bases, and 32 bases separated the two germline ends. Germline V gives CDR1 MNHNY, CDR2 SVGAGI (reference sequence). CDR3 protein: CASSAFPGPASAGRYQETQYF. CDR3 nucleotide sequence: TGTGCCAGCAGCGCATTTCCGGGACCGGCTTCGGCGGGAAGGTACCAAGAGACCCAGTACTTC.

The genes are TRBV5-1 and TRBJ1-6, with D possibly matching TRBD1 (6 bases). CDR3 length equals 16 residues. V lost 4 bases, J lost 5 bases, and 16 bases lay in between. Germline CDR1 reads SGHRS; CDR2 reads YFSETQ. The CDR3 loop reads CASSPPEQGNNSPLHF. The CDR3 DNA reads TGCGCCAGCAGCCCCCCCGAACAGGGCAATAATTCACCCCTCCACTTT.

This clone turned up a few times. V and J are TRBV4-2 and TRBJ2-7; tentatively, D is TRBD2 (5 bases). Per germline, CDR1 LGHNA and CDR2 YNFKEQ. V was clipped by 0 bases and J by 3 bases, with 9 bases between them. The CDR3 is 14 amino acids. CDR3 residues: CASSQDTGDYEQYF. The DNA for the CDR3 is TGTGCCAGCAGCCAAGATACCGGGGACTACGAGCAGTACTTC.

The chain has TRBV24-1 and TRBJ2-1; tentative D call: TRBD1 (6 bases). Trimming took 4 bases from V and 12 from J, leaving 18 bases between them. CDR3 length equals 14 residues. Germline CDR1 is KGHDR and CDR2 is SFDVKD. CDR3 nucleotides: TGTGCCACCAGTGAGGCAGGGACATCCAGTGGGCAGTTCTTC. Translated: CATSEAGTSSGQFF.

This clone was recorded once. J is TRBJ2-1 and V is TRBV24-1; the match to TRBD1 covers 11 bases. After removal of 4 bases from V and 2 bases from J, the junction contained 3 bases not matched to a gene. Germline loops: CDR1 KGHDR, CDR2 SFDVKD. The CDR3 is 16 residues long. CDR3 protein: CATSDRDRGAYNEQFF. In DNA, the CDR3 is TGTGCCACCAGTGACCGGGACAGGGGGGCCTACAATGAGCAGTTCTTC.

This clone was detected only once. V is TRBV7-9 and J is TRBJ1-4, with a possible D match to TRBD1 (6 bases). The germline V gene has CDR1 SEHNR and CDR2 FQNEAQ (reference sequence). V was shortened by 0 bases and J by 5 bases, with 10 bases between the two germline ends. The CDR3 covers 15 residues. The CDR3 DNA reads TGTGCCAGCAGCTTAGCGAGGCAGGGGAATGAAAAACTGTTTTTT. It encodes CASSLARQGNEKLFF.

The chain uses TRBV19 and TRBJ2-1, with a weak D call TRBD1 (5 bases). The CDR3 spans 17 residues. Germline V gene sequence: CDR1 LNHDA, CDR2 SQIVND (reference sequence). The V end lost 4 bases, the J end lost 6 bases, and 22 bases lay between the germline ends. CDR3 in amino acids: CASSSRFGQGILNEQFF. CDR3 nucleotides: TGTGCCAGTAGTAGTCGTTTCGGACAAGGAATCCTCAATGAGCAGTTCTTC.

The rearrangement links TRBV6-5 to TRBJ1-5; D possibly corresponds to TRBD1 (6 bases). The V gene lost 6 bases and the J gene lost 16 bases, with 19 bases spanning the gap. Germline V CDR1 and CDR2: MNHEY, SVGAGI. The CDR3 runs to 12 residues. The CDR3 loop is CASSKDRLFQHF. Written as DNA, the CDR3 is TGTGCCAGCAGCAAAGACAGGCTCTTCCAACATTTT.

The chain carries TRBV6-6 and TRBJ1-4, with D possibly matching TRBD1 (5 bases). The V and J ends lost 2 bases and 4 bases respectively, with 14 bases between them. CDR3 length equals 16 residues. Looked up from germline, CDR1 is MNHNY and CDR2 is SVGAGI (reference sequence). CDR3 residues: CASSYPPGRINEKLFF. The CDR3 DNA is TGTGCCAGCAGTTACCCGCCAGGGCGCATTAATGAAAAACTGTTTTTT.

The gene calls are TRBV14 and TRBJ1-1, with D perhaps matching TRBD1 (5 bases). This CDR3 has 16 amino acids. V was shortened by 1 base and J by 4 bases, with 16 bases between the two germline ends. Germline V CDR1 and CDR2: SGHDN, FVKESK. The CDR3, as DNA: TGTGCCAGCAGCCAAGTCGGGGGAAGTTGGGGCACTGAAGCTTTCTTT. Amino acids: CASSQVGGSWGTEAFF.

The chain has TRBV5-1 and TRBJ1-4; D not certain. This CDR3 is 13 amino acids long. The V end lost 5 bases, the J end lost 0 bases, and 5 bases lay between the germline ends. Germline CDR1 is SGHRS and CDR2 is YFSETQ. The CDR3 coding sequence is TGCGCCAGCAGGTCTGCAACTAATGAAAAACTGTTTTTT. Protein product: CASRSATNEKLFF.

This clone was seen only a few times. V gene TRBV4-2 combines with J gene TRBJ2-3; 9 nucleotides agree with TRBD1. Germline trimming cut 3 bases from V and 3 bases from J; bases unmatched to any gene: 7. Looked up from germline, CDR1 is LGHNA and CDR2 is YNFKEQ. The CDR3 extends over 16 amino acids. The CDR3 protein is CASSQGDREITDTQYF. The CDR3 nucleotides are TGTGCCAGCAGCCAGGGGGACAGGGAGATTACAGATACGCAGTATTTT.

This CDR3 reads CASSSPTGTSTSTDTQYF. The DNA for the CDR3 is TGTGCCAGCAGCTCACCAACCGGGACTAGCACTAGCACAGATACGCAGTATTTT. The chain joins TRBV7-9 to TRBJ2-3, with TRBD2 matching 9 bases. Germline V gives CDR1 SEHNR, CDR2 FQNEAQ (reference sequence). V shed 4 bases, J shed 0 bases, and the junction held 11 bases outside the gene matches. This CDR3 region has 18 residues. Combining the CDR3 with reference TRBV7-9 and TRBJ2-3 gives the whole variable domain DTGVSQNPRHKITKRGQNVTFRCDPISEHNRLYWYRQTLGQGPEFLTYFQNEAQLEKSRLLSDRFSAERPKGSFSTLEIQRTEQGDSAMYLCASSSPTGTSTSTDTQYFGPGTRLTVL.